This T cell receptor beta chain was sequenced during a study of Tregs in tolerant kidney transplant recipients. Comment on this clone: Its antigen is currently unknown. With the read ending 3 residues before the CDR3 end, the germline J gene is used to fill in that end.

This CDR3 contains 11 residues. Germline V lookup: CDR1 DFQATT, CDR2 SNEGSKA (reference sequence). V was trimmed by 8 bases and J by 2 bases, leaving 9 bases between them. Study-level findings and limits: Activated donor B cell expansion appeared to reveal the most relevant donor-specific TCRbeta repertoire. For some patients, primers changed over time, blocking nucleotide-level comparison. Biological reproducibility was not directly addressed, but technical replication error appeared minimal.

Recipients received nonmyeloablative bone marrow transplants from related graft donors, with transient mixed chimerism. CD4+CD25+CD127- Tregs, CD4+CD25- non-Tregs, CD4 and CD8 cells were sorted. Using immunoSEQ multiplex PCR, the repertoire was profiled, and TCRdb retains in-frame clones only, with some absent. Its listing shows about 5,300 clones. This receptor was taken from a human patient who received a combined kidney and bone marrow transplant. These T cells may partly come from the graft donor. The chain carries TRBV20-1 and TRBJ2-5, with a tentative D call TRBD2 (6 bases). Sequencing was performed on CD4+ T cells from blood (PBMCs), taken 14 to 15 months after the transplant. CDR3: CSCRGQETQYF. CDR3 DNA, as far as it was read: TGCAGTTGCCGGGGGCAAGAGACC.